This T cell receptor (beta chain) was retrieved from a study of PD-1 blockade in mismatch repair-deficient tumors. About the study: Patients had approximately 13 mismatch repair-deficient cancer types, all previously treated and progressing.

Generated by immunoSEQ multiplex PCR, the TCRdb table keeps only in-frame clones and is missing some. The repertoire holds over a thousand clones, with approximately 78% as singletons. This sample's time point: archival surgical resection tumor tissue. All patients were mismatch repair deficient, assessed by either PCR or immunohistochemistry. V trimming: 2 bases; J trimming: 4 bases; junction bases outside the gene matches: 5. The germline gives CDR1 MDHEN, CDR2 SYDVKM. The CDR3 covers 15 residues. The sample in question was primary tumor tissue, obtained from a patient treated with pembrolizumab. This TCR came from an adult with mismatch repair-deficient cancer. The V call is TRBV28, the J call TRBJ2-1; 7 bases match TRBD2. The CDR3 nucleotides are TGTGCCAGCAGTTTAGGGTCTAGCGGATACAATGAGCAGTTCTTC. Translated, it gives CASSLGSSGYNEQFF.